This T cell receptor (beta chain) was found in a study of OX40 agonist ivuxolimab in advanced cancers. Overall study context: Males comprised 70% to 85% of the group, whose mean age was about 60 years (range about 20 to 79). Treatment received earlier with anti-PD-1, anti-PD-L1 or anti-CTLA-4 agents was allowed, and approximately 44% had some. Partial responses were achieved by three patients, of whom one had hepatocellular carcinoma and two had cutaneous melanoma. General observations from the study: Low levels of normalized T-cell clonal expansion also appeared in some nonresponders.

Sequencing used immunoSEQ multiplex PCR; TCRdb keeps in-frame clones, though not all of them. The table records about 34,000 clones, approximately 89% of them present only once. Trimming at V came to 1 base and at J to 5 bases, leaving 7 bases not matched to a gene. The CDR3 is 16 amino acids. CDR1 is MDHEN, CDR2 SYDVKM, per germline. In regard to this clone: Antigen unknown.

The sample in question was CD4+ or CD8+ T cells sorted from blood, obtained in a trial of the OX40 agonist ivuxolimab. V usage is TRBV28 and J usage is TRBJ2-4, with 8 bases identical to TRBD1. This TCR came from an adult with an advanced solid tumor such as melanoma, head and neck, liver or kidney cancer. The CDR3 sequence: CASSLSGAGGENIQYF. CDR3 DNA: TGTGCCAGCAGTTTATCCGGGGCAGGGGGCGAAAACATTCAGTACTTC.